This entry describes one TCR beta chain. Its antigen is as yet unknown. This sample is drawn from a study of graft-versus-host responses after intestinal transplantation. The overall study: Recipients had transplants, and these were multivisceral, liver-intestinal, or isolated intestinal. Study-level results: Some patients had graft-donor T cell macrochimerism, and their allografts showed high graft-versus-host to host-versus-graft clonal ratios. GvH clones were found in recipient marrow; some appeared first in ileum or blood.

The CDR3 runs to 16 residues. In germline, CDR1 is SGDLS, CDR2 YYNGEE. The J segment lost 3 bases and the V segment lost 1 base, leaving 3 bases of the junction unmatched. The repertoire was sequenced with immunoSEQ multiplex PCR; TCRdb's copy has only in-frame clones and lacks some. The table lists about 88,000 clones, roughly 92% of them singletons. Material: unstimulated CD4+ T cells sorted from spleen or lymph node cells, obtained before intestinal transplant. The gene calls are TRBV9 and TRBJ2-1; 11 bases align to TRBD2. The clonotype originates from a human donor who received an intestinal transplant. The CDR3 spells CASSVLGTSGYNEQFF. The CDR3 region has the DNA TGTGCCAGCAGCGTATTGGGGACTAGCGGCTACAATGAGCAGTTCTTC.